The 10 T cell receptor beta chains in this list originate from one sample, sequenced in a study of T cells after yellow fever vaccination. TCRdb reanalysed the 5' RACE reads using MiXCR and keeps one entry per CDR3 protein. The sample consists of under 550,000 distinct CDR3 sequences, 20% to 25% of them appearing once. Here the sequenced sample was PBMCs, taken 21 days after the first yellow fever vaccination. These receptors came from a young man who received the YFV17D yellow fever vaccine.

This clonotype came up a few times. The chain uses TRBV6-2 or TRBV6-3 and TRBJ1-6; 7 positions agree with TRBD1. Germline CDR1 MNHEY, CDR2 SVGEGT. The CDR3 length is 15 residues. V lost 7 bases, J lost 2 bases, and 5 bases stayed unmatched. The CDR3 loop reads CASIDRDPYNSPLHF. In DNA form, the CDR3 reads TGTGCCAGCATCGACAGGGACCCCTATAATTCACCCCTCCACTTT.

This clonotype has only a few counts. This sequence joins TRBV29-1 and TRBJ2-1; D gene unclear. Germline-derived CDR1 and CDR2 are SQVTM and ANQGSEA. Trimming pared 4 bases from V and 6 bases from J, leaving 16 bases between. The length of the CDR3 is 14 residues. CDR3 in DNA: TGCAGCGTTGTCCCGACCGGATTTGGCAATGAGCAGTTCTTC. Translated: CSVVPTGFGNEQFF.

This sequence joins TRBV3-1 and TRBJ2-5, with D perhaps matching TRBD2 (5 bases). Germline V gene lookup returns CDR1 LGHDT and CDR2 YNNKEL (reference sequence). The CDR3 length is 13 residues. Trimming took 7 bases from V and 5 from J, leaving 14 bases between them. CDR3 in amino acids: CASTFGVAETQYF. The DNA of the CDR3 is TGTGCCAGCACCTTCGGGGTTGCGGAGACCCAGTACTTC.

The V call is TRBV4-1, the J call TRBJ2-5, with 10 bases identical to TRBD1. Germline CDR1 is MGHRA and CDR2 is YSYEKL. Unmatched junction bases numbered 6, after V lost 3 bases and J lost 5 bases. The CDR3 covers 15 residues. CDR3 amino acids: CASSQGTGALETQYF. In nucleotides, the CDR3 is TGCGCCAGCAGCCAGGGGACAGGGGCTTTGGAGACCCAGTACTTC.

This clonotype has only a few counts. The chain recombines TRBV6-1 with TRBJ2-7, with D possibly being TRBD1 (6 bases). The CDR3 sequence is 12 residues long. Germline CDR1 is MNHNS and CDR2 is SASEGT. Trimming shortened V by 6 bases and J by 5 bases, and 11 bases separated the two germline ends. CDR3 in DNA: TGTGCCAGCAGCACAGGGATGGACGAGCAGTACGTC. It codes for CASSTGMDEQYV.

The sample holds many counts of this clonotype. J is TRBJ2-1 and V is TRBV6-2 or TRBV6-3; D might be TRBD2 (6 bases). This CDR3 contains 15 residues. CDR1 and CDR2 (germline): MNHEY, SVGEGT. The ends were cut back, 2 bases at V and 3 bases at J, with 11 bases in the middle. The CDR3 sequence is CASSYGTPLYNEQFF. In DNA form, the CDR3 reads TGTGCCAGCAGTTACGGGACTCCCCTCTACAATGAGCAGTTCTTC.

This clonotype has a handful of counts. The chain combines TRBV28 with TRBJ2-7; D gene uncertain. The CDR3 has 15 amino acids. Germline assignment: CDR1 MDHEN and CDR2 SYDVKM. Trimming took off 4 bases at V and 0 bases at J, with 13 bases between the two ends. CDR3 amino acids: CASSSRVTSSYEQYV. In nucleotides, the CDR3 is TGTGCCAGCAGTTCTAGGGTCACCAGCTCCTACGAGCAGTACGTC.

This clonotype turned up a few times. The V call is TRBV29-1, the J call TRBJ1-2, with D possibly TRBD1 on 5 matching bases. The CDR3 has 12 amino acids. V lost 3 bases, J lost 4 bases, and 9 bases lay in between. Germline V lookup: CDR1 SQVTM, CDR2 ANQGSEA. This CDR3 is CSVEGRGYGYTF. Written as DNA, the CDR3 is TGCAGCGTTGAGGGTAGGGGCTATGGCTACACCTTC.

The chain employs TRBV7-2 and TRBJ2-1; 10 bases are a match to TRBD2. The CDR3 is made up of 17 amino acids. The V gene's germline CDR1 is SGHTA and CDR2 FQGNSA. V dropped 5 bases and J dropped 4; count of bases not matched to a gene: 11. This CDR3 is CASSPRMTSGPYNEQFF. The CDR3 coding sequence is TGTGCCAGCAGCCCACGGATGACTAGCGGGCCTTACAATGAGCAGTTCTTC. Drawing the rest from reference TRBV7-2 and TRBJ2-1, the complete variable domain is GAGVSQSPSNKVTEKGKDVELRCDPISGHTALYWYRQSLGQGLEFLIYFQGNSAPDKSGLPSDRFSAERTGGSVSTLTIQRTQQEDSAVYLCASSPRMTSGPYNEQFFGPGTRLTVL.

CDR3 region: CASSQPGQVKYGYTF. The CDR3 DNA reads TGCGCCAGCAGCCAACCCGGACAGGTGAAGTATGGCTACACCTTC. The chain uses TRBV4-1 and TRBJ1-2; 7 nucleotides agree with TRBD1. J gave up 5 bases and V 2 bases, and 8 bases lay outside the gene matches. This CDR3 is built from 15 residues. Germline CDR1 is MGHRA and CDR2 is YSYEKL.